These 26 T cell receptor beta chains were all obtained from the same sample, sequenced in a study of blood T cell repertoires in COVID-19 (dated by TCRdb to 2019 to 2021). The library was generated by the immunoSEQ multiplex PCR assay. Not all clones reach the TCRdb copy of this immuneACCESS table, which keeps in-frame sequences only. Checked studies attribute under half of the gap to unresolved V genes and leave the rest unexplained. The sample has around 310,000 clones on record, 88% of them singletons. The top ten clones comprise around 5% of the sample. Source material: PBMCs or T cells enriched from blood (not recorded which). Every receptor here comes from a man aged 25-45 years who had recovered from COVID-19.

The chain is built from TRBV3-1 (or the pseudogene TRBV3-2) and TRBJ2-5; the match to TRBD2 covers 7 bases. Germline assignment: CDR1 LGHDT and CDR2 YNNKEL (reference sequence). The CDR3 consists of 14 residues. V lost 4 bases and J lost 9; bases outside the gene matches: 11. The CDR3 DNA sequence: TGTGCCAGCAGCCGGGACGGCGGGAGTTTGGCCCAGTACTTC. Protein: CASSRDGGSLAQYF.

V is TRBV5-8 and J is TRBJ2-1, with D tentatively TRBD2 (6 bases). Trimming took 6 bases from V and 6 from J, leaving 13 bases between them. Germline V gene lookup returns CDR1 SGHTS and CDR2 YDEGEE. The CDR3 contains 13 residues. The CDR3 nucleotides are TGTGCCAGCACCACGGGACTCAGCAATGAGCAGTTCTTC. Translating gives CASTTGLSNEQFF. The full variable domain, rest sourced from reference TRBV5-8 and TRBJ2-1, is EAGVTQSPTHLIKTRGQQATLRCSPISGHTSVYWYQQALGLGLQFLLWYDEGEERNRGNFPPRFSGRQFPNYSSELNVNALELEDSALYLCASTTGLSNEQFFGPGTRLTVL.

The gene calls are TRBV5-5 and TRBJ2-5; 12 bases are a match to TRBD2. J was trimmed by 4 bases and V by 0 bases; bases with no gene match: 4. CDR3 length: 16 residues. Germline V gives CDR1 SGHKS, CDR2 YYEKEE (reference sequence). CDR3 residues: CASSLVPSGGVETQYF. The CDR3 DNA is TGTGCCAGCAGCTTGGTGCCTAGCGGGGGGGTAGAGACCCAGTACTTC.

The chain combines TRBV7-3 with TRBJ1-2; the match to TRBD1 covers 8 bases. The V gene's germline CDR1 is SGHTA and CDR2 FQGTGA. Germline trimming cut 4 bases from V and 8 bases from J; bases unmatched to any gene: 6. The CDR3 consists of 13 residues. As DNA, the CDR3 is TGTGCCAGCAGCTATGGACAGGGTGAAGGCTACACCTTC. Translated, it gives CASSYGQGEGYTF.

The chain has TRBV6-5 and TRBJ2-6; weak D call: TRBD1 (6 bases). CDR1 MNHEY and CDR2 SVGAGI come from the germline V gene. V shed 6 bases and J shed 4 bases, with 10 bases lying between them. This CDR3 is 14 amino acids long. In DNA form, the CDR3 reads TGTGCCAGCAGGTGGACAGTAGGGGCCAACGTCCTGACTTTC. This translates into CASRWTVGANVLTF.

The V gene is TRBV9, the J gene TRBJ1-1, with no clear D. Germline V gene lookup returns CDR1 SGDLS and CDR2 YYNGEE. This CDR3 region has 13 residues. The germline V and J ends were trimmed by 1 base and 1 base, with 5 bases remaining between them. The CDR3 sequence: CASSVTRNTEAFF. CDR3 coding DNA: TGTGCCAGCAGCGTAACGAGGAACACTGAAGCTTTCTTT.

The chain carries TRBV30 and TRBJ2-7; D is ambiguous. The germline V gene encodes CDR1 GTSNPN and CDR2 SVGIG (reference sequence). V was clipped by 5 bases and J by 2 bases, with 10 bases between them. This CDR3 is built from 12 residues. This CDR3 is CAWRTATYEQYF. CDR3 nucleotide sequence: TGTGCCTGGCGAACAGCCACCTACGAGCAGTACTTC.

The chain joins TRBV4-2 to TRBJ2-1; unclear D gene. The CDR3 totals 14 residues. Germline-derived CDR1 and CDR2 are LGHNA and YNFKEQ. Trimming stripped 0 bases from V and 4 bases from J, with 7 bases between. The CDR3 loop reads CASSQDPVYNEQFF. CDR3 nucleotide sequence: TGTGCCAGCAGCCAAGATCCCGTGTACAATGAGCAGTTCTTC.

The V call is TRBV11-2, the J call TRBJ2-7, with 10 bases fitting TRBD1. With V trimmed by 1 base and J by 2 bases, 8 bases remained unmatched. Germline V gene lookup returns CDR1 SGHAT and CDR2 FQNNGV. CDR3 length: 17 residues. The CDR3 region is CASSLAGGTGDAYEQYF. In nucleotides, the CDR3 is TGTGCCAGCAGCTTAGCTGGGGGGACAGGGGACGCCTACGAGCAGTACTTC.

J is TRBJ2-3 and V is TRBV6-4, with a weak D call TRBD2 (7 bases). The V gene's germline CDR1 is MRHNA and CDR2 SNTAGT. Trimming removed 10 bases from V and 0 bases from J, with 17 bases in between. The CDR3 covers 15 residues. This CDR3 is CATGTGGSSTDTQYF. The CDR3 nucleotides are TGTGCCACCGGTACGGGGGGCTCTAGCACAGATACGCAGTATTTT.

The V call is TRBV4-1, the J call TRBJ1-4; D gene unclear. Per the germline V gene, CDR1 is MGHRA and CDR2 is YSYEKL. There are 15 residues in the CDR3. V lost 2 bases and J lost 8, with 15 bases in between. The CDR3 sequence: CASSQSGRWEEKLFF. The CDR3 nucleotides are TGCGCCAGCAGCCAATCCGGACGGTGGGAGGAAAAACTGTTTTTT.

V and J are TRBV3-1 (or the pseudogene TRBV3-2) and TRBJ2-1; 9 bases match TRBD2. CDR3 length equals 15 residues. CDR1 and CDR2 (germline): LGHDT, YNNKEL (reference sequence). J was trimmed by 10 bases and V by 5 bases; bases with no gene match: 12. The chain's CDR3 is CASSSRRDSGREQFF. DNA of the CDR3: TGTGCCAGCAGCTCTCGCCGGGACAGCGGGAGGGAGCAGTTCTTC.

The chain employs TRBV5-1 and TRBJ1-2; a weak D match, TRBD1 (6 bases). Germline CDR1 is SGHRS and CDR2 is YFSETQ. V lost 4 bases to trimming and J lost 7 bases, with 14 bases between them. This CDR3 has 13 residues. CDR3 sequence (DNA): TGCGCCAGCAGCCCCGGCCTGGGGGCTGGCTACACCTTC. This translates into CASSPGLGAGYTF.

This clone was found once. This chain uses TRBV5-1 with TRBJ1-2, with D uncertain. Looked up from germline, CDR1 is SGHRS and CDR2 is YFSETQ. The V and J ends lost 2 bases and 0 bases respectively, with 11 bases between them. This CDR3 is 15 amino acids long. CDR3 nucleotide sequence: TGCGCCAGCAGCTTTACGGGGATGCCTAACTATGGCTACACCTTC. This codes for CASSFTGMPNYGYTF.

The CDR3 reads CASSGGTGVDTQYF. CDR3 DNA sequence: TGCGCCAGCAGCGGAGGGACAGGGGTGGATACGCAGTATTTT. V is TRBV5-1 and J is TRBJ2-3, with 10 bases matching TRBD1. V shed 4 bases, J shed 6 bases, and the junction held 5 bases outside the gene matches. Looked up from germline, CDR1 is SGHRS and CDR2 is YFSETQ. CDR3 length: 14 residues.

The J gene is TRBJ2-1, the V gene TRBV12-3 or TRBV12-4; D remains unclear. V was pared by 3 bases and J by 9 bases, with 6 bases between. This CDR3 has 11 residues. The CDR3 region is CASSFGGEQFF. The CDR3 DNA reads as TGTGCCAGCAGTTTTGGCGGTGAGCAGTTCTTC.

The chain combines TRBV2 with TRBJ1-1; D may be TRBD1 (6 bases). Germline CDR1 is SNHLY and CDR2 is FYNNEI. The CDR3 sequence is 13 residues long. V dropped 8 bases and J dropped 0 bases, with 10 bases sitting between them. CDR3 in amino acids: CASVQGVNTEAFF. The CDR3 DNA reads TGTGCCAGCGTACAGGGCGTGAACACTGAAGCTTTCTTT.

The DNA of the CDR3 is TGTGCCAGCAGCCAAGACAGGGCGTCCTACAATGAGCAGTTCTTC. Translated, it gives CASSQDRASYNEQFF. J is TRBJ2-1 and V is TRBV3-1 (or the pseudogene TRBV3-2); TRBD1 might be the D (5 bases). V lost 0 bases and J 1 base, leaving 7 bases between the germline ends. The CDR3 is 15 residues long. Germline loops: CDR1 LGHDT, CDR2 YNNKEL (reference sequence).

The CDR3, as DNA: TGTGCCAGTAGTCGGGGGGGGGTCAGGGAAGAGACCCAGTACTTC. As protein: CASSRGGVREETQYF. The chain carries TRBV19 and TRBJ2-5; 8 bases agree with TRBD2. The CDR3 sequence is 15 residues long. The germline V gene has CDR1 LNHDA and CDR2 SQIVND (reference sequence). V was clipped by 5 bases and J by 3 bases; unmatched bases: 8.

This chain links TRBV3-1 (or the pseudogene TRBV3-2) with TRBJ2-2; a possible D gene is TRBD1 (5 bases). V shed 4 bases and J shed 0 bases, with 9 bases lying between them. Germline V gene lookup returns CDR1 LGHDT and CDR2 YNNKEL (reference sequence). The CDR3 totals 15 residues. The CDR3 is CASSPQAANTGELFF. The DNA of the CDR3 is TGTGCCAGCAGCCCACAGGCCGCGAACACCGGGGAGCTGTTTTTT.

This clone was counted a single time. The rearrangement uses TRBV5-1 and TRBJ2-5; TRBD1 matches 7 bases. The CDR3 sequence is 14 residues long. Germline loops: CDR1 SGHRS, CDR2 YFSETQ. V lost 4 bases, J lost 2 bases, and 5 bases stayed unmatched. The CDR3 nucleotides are TGCGCCAGCAGCCTAATGACAGGGCAAGAGACCCAGTACTTC. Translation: CASSLMTGQETQYF.

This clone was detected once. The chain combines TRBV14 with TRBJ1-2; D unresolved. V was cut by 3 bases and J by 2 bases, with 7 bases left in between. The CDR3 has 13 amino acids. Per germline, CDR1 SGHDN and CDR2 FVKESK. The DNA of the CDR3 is TGTGCCAGCAGCCATAGCGGGAACTATGGCTACACCTTC. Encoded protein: CASSHSGNYGYTF.

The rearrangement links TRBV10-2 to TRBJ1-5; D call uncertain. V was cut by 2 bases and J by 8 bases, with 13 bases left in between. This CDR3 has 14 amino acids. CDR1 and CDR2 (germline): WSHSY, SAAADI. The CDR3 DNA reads TGCGCCAGCAGTGAGGGGATTAGGAGGGAGCCCCAGCATTTT. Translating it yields CASSEGIRREPQHF.

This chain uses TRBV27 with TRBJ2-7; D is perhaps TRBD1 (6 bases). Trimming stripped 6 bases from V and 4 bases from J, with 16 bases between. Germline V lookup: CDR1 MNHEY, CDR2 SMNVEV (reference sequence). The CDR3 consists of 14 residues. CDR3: CASSSTGYSYEQYF. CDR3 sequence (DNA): TGTGCCAGCAGCTCGACAGGTTACTCTTACGAGCAGTACTTC.

The CDR3, as DNA: TGTGCCAGCTCCCCCGGGACACACATACCCTACGAGCAGTACTTC. This encodes CASSPGTHIPYEQYF. The rearrangement uses TRBV18 and TRBJ2-7, with D possibly matching TRBD1 (6 bases). The V gene lost 6 bases and the J gene lost 2 bases, with 17 bases spanning the gap. The CDR3 contains 15 residues. Germline V gives CDR1 KGHSH, CDR2 LQKENI. The complete variable domain, with remaining parts taken from reference TRBV18 and TRBJ2-7, reads NAGVMQNPRHLVRRRGQEARLRCSPMKGHSHVYWYRQLPEEGLKFMVYLQKENIIDESGMPKERFSAEFPKEGPSILRIQQVVRGDSAAYFCASSPGTHIPYEQYFGPGTRLTVT.

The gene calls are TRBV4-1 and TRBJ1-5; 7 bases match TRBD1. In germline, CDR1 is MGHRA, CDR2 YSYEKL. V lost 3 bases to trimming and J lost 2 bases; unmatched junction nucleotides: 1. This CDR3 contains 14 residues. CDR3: CASSHGQGNQPQHF. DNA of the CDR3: TGCGCCAGCAGCCACGGACAGGGCAATCAGCCCCAGCATTTT.